This is a list of T cell receptor beta chains from one sample in a study of blood T cell repertoires in COVID-19. TCRdb's table, derived via immunoSEQ multiplex PCR, lists solely in-frame clones and lacks some. Of 200,000 to 300,000 clones in the sample, around 89% were seen once. The sequenced sample was PBMCs or T cells enriched from blood (not recorded which). The receptor set was obtained from a woman aged 40 to 50 with acute COVID-19. The CDR3 runs from the conserved cysteine through the conserved F or W. The D gene is left open where the match is weak. Clone sizes are given selectively: once, few, many, or a class where the clone is expanded.

few	TRBD1	TRBV2	TRBJ1-5	TGTGCCAGCAGCTACAGGGACAGCCCCAATCAGCCCCAGCATTTT	CASSYRDSPNQPQHF
.	.	TRBV15	TRBJ1-5	TGTGCCACCAGCAGAGATGACGGTTTCGACAGAGTCCGGAATCAGCCCCAGCATTTT	CATSRDDGFDRVRNQPQHF
.	.	TRBV4-3	TRBJ2-3	TGCGCCAGCAGCCAAGATTCCAGTGGGGGCGGGGGCTTCACAGATACGCAGTATTTT	CASSQDSSGGGGFTDTQYF
.	.	TRBV11-2	TRBJ1-2	TGTGCCAGCAGCCCAGGGGTGAAAAACTATGGCTACACCTTC	CASSPGVKNYGYTF
.	.	TRBV5-1	TRBJ1-1	TGCGCCAGCAGCTTGGTGTCCCTGAGCACTGAAGCTTTCTTT	CASSLVSLSTEAFF
.	.	TRBV3-1/TRBV3-2	TRBJ2-7	TGTGCCAGCAGCCCACCACAGGGTCCTCCCTACGAGCAGTACTTC	CASSPPQGPPYEQYF
.	.	TRBV30	TRBJ2-4	TGTGCCTGGAGTGTACAAAGTATAGCCAAAAACATTCAGTACTTC	CAWSVQSIAKNIQYF
.	TRBD1	TRBV5-6	TRBJ1-2	TGTGCCAGCAGCTTGGATCGGGGCAGGGGGCGCGAAGGCTACACCTTC	CASSLDRGRGREGYTF
.	TRBD1	TRBV7-8	TRBJ2-3	TGTGCCAGCAGCTTAGGGGACAGGACAGATACGCAGTATTTT	CASSLGDRTDTQYF
.	.	TRBV4-1	TRBJ2-4	TGCGCCAGCAGCCAAGATCCGGCAGGGGCCCCTTTTTTAGCCAAAAACATTCAGTACTTC	CASSQDPAGAPFLAKNIQYF
few	.	TRBV7-2	TRBJ1-1	TGTGCCAGCAGCCCCGCCCGAGGCGGGAACACTGAAGCTTTCTTT	CASSPARGGNTEAFF
.	.	TRBV24-1	TRBJ1-2	TGTGCCACCAGTGAGGACACCTCCCCCTCTGGCTACACCTTC	CATSEDTSPSGYTF
.	TRBD1	TRBV19	TRBJ1-2	TGTGCCAGTAGTAAACGACAGGGGACGAATGGCTACACCTTC	CASSKRQGTNGYTF
.	TRBD2	TRBV4-2	TRBJ2-2	TGTGCCAGCAGCCAAGCAGTCGCGGGGGGCCACACCGGGGAGCTGTTTTTT	CASSQAVAGGHTGELFF
.	.	TRBV18	TRBJ1-6	TGTGCCAGCTCCCCGGGGGTAGGGGTCGGCTCCTATAATTCACCCCTCCACTTT	CASSPGVGVGSYNSPLHF
.	.	TRBV30	TRBJ2-3	TGTGCCTGGAGCCTTCTATACACAGATACGCAGTATTTT	CAWSLLYTDTQYF
few	.	TRBV7-9	TRBJ2-7	TGTGCCAGCAGTTTAGACAGGTTTACCTACGAGCAGTACTTC	CASSLDRFTYEQYF
large	.	TRBV19	TRBJ2-5	TGTGCCAGTAGACAGGTCGGAGAGACCCAGTACTTC	CASRQVGETQYF
.	.	TRBV2	TRBJ1-6	TGTGCCAGCAGTGAAGCGGCCAGAAATTCACCCCTCCACTTT	CASSEAARNSPLHF
few	TRBD1	TRBV5-1	TRBJ2-1	TGCGCCAGCAGCACCTCCGGGACAGGGGGGAGAAATGAGCAGTTCTTC	CASSTSGTGGRNEQFF
.	TRBD2	TRBV4-3	TRBJ2-5	TGCGCCAGCAGCCCCTACCGGACTAGCCCGCTAGAGACCCAGTACTTC	CASSPYRTSPLETQYF
once	TRBD1	TRBV14	TRBJ2-2	TGTGCCAGCAGCCCTCAACAGGGGCCCGGGGAGCTGTTTTTT	CASSPQQGPGELFF
.	.	TRBV10-2	TRBJ2-1	TGCGCCAGCACCCATAGCGGAAGAGAGTTCGGGGACCGCGGCAATGAGCAGTTCTTC	CASTHSGREFGDRGNEQFF
once	TRBD1	TRBV5-1	TRBJ2-3	TGCGCCAGCAGCGGGACAGGGGGCGCATACACGCAGTATTTT	CASSGTGGAYTQYF
once	TRBD1	TRBV2	TRBJ1-2	TGTGCCAGCAGGACAGGGGGTTTGTACACCTTC	CASRTGGLYTF
.	.	TRBV21-1	TRBJ2-1	TGTGCCCGAGAGGCTGCTAGCGGGAGTCTTAGCTCCTACAATGAGCAGTTCTTC	CAREAASGSLSSYNEQFF
.	.	TRBV7-2	TRBJ1-4	TGTGCCAGCAGCCCCGGGACTAGGGGTGAAAAACTGTTTTTT	CASSPGTRGEKLFF
.	TRBD1	TRBV19	TRBJ2-1	TGTGCCAGTAGTTCCCTCCGGGACAGGGGGCGAAATGAGCAGTTCTTC	CASSSLRDRGRNEQFF
.	TRBD2	TRBV15	TRBJ2-1	TGTGCCACCAGCACCACTAGCGGGGGCCCGAGGAAGCAGTTCTTC	CATSTTSGGPRKQFF
.	TRBD1	TRBV7-2	TRBJ1-4	TGTGCCAGCAGCCATCCGGGACAGGGAGGATTCCAGGAGGAAAAACTGTTTTTT	CASSHPGQGGFQEEKLFF
.	.	TRBV21-1	TRBJ2-1	TGTGCCAGCAGCAAAGTATATCCGGGAGTAGGAGTTGAGCAGTTCTTC	CASSKVYPGVGVEQFF
.	TRBD1	TRBV11-2	TRBJ2-1	TGTGCCAGCAGCCCCCGACAGGGGGAAAGGAGGAATGAGCAGTTCTTC	CASSPRQGERRNEQFF
.	TRBD1	TRBV30	TRBJ1-3	TGTGCCTGGACAGGGGGAAACTCTGGAAACACCATATATTTT	CAWTGGNSGNTIYF
.	.	TRBV2	TRBJ1-3	TGTGCCAGCAGTGCTCAGCGCGGTGGAAACACCATATATTTT	CASSAQRGGNTIYF
once	.	TRBV18	TRBJ1-2	TGTGCCAGCTCACCACTATCTTCGACAGCTAACTATGGCTACACCTTC	CASSPLSSTANYGYTF
.	.	TRBV7-9	TRBJ2-5	TGTGCCAGCAGCTTATACCCCGACAGACAACAAGAGACCCAGTACTTC	CASSLYPDRQQETQYF
.	.	TRBV14	TRBJ1-2	TGTGCCAGCAGTCAGACCGGAGGAGCGATGGGGTATGGCTACACCTTC	CASSQTGGAMGYGYTF
.	TRBD2	TRBV13	TRBJ2-2	TGTGCCAGCAGTCTCGGACTAGCGGGAGTCACCGGGGAGCTGTTTTTT	CASSLGLAGVTGELFF
.	TRBD1	TRBV7-2	TRBJ1-2	TGTGCCAGCAGCATTTCCGGGACAGGGAGATCCTATGGCTACACCTTC	CASSISGTGRSYGYTF